This TCR beta chain originates from a study of cytomegalovirus exposure and HLA in healthy donors. Study as a whole: A prior study identified roughly 110 million unique TCR beta sequences from about 180 million T cells. Study results and limitations: Most of the TCR beta V segments (in an earlier analysis) were productive either about 90% or about 30% of the time. A later analysis linked 15,000 to 20,000 TCR beta sequences to HLA alleles at 0.05 false discovery rate.

It was with 60 Vbeta and 13 Jbeta primers that the PCR ran. Measured with immunoSEQ multiplex PCR; TCRdb has only the in-frame clones, and not every one. The sample shows approximately 120,000 clones, approximately 70% of them seen only once. V dropped 2 bases and J dropped 6; count of bases not matched to a gene: 9. The germline gives CDR1 MNHNY, CDR2 SVGAGI (reference sequence). CDR3 size: 16 residues. In the case of this clone: Its antigen is currently unknown.

The receptor was derived from a woman in her 70s in good health and CMV-seropositive. Source material: PBMCs. This chain uses TRBV6-6 with TRBJ1-1; 10 nucleotides agree with TRBD1. CDR3 in amino acids: CASSYPGQGEGAEAFF. The CDR3 bases are TGTGCCAGCAGTTACCCAGGACAGGGGGAGGGAGCTGAAGCTTTCTTT.